This TCR beta chain was identified in a study of cytomegalovirus exposure and HLA in healthy donors. The protocol was immunoSEQ multiplex PCR, while the TCRdb copy is restricted to in-frame clones and leaves out a portion. The table shows about 58,000 clones, with more than 75% occurring only once. Note on this clone: Antigen unknown.

General study findings and limits: Rare sequences made up most TCRs, while some public TCRs were found in many donors.

Germline CDR1 SEHNR, CDR2 FQNEAQ (reference sequence). There are 14 residues in the CDR3. V was trimmed by 5 bases and J by 5 bases, leaving 16 bases between them. This chain links TRBV7-9 with TRBJ2-7, with D unresolved. This sequence was found in a man aged 18 to 35 in good health and CMV-seronegative. Specimen: PBMCs. The CDR3 loop is CASSTDPGGDEQYF. The CDR3 DNA sequence: TGTGCCAGCAGCACCGACCCGGGTGGCGACGAGCAGTACTTC.